One sample yielded the 17 T cell receptor beta chains listed below, sequenced in a study of early T cells in non-severe SARS-CoV-2 infection. TCRdb fed the 5' RACE reads into MiXCR, producing one record per CDR3 protein. The sample shows fewer than 55,000 distinct CDR3 sequences, approximately 9.9% of them seen only once. The specimen was whole blood. These receptor sequences come from an adult who was a healthcare worker with PCR-confirmed SARS-CoV-2 infection or an uninfected control (not recorded which).

At least ten counts were recorded for this clonotype. The chain employs TRBV29-1 and TRBJ2-7; D is possibly TRBD2 (6 bases). The CDR3 length is 12 residues. Germline V gene data show CDR1 as SQVTM and CDR2 as ANQGSEA. V lost 6 bases and J lost 7, with 16 bases in between. DNA for the CDR3: TGCAGCGTAACGGAGGGTCTGGGTGAGCAGTACTTC. Translation gives CSVTEGLGEQYF.

This clonotype was recorded a few times. The chain links TRBV4-3 to TRBJ2-3, with 8 positions matching TRBD1. The CDR3 spans 17 residues. Per germline, CDR1 LGHNA and CDR2 YSLEER. The V segment lost 2 bases and the J segment 0 bases; nucleotides outside the gene matches: 7. CDR3 nucleotides: TGCGCCAGCAGCCAACAAACAGGGGGTTCTAGCACAGATACGCAGTATTTT. Protein sequence: CASSQQTGGSSTDTQYF.

This clonotype was recorded at least ten times. The chain carries TRBV7-6 and TRBJ2-1; TRBD1 aligns across 9 bases. Germline lookup yields CDR1 SGHVS and CDR2 FNYEAQ. This CDR3 comprises 15 residues. The ends lost 0 bases at V and 9 bases at J; junction bases unmatched: 6. The CDR3 reads CASSLAGQGYGEQFF. The CDR3 bases are TGTGCCAGCAGCTTAGCAGGACAGGGGTACGGTGAGCAGTTCTTC.

The sample holds many counts of this clonotype. CDR3 DNA: TGCAGCGTTGTTGGCAACACTGAAGCTTTCTTT. Its translation: CSVVGNTEAFF. The V call is TRBV29-1, the J call TRBJ1-1; D unclear. This CDR3 spans 11 amino acids. Germline V gene lookup returns CDR1 SQVTM and CDR2 ANQGSEA. V lost 4 bases and J lost 2, with 5 bases in between.

A word on this clonotype: This sequence may be a read error, since a much larger clone differs from it by one base. This rearrangement joins TRBV5-5 to TRBJ1-1; D is uncertain. The CDR3 length is 13 residues. Trimming took 6 bases from V and 5 from J, leaving 14 bases between them. In germline, CDR1 is SGHKS, CDR2 YYEKEE (reference sequence). The CDR3 DNA reads as TGTGCCAGCACCTTCAACTGGAAGACTGAAGCTTTCTTT. Amino acid sequence: CASTFNWKTEAFF. Full variable domain (rest looked up from reference TRBV5-5 and TRBJ1-1): DAGVTQSPTHLIKTRGQQVTLRCSPISGHKSVSWYQQVLGQGPQFIFQYYEKEERGRGNFPDRFSARQFPNYSSELNVNALLLGDSALYLCASTFNWKTEAFFGQGTRLTVV.

The rearrangement links TRBV18 to TRBJ1-2, with D tentatively TRBD1 (5 bases). Per germline, CDR1 KGHSH and CDR2 LQKENI. V gave up 0 bases and J gave up 9 bases, with 14 bases separating them. The CDR3 sequence is 14 residues long. The CDR3 is CASSPPSGGWRYTF. The CDR3 DNA reads TGTGCCAGCTCACCACCTTCGGGGGGTTGGCGCTACACCTTC.

V gene TRBV11-2 combines with J gene TRBJ2-7; possibly TRBD2 for D (6 bases). Germline values: CDR1 SGHAT, CDR2 FQNNGV. The germline V and J ends were trimmed by 1 base and 9 bases, with 7 bases remaining between them. CDR3 length: 11 amino acids. CDR3 in DNA: TGTGCCAGCAGCTTAGGGCGGGGGCAGTACTTC. This encodes CASSLGRGQYF.

J is TRBJ2-5 and V is TRBV27; tentative D call: TRBD2 (5 bases). V was clipped by 3 bases and J by 4 bases, with 9 bases between them. The CDR3 sequence is 13 residues long. Germline V lookup: CDR1 MNHEY, CDR2 SMNVEV (reference sequence). The CDR3 sequence: CASSFVRGETQYF. The CDR3 DNA reads as TGTGCCAGCAGTTTTGTTCGGGGAGAGACCCAGTACTTC.

The table lists this clonotype with many counts. The CDR3 DNA sequence: TGCGCCAGCAGCGCCTATTCGGGAGGGGTCCAAGAGACCCAGTACTTC. Its translation: CASSAYSGGVQETQYF. V and J are TRBV5-1 and TRBJ2-5; 8 nucleotides agree with TRBD2. Germline CDR1 reads SGHRS; CDR2 reads YFSETQ. This CDR3 comprises 16 residues. Germline trimming cut 4 bases from V and 1 base from J; bases unmatched to any gene: 9.

This clonotype occurred once. A much larger clonotype is one base distant, so this may be a read error. The V gene is TRBV20-1, the J gene TRBJ2-5; tentative D call: TRBD1 (5 bases). The CDR3 has 13 residues. The germline V gene encodes CDR1 DFQATT and CDR2 SNEGSKA (reference sequence). With 5 bases removed from V and 0 bases from J, the gap between germline ends came to 10 bases. CDR3 DNA: TGCAGTGCTTCTCTCAGGGACCAAGAGACCCAGTACTTC. It specifies CSASLRDQETQYF.

There are many counts of this clonotype. The V and J genes are TRBV24-1 and TRBJ1-2; D is unclear. Trimming removed 1 base at V and 6 bases at J, with 11 bases between. CDR1 and CDR2 from the germline V gene are KGHDR and SFDVKD. The CDR3 extends over 14 amino acids. In nucleotides, the CDR3 is TGTGCCACCAGTGATTTTCGGGCACGGAATGGCTACACCTTC. This codes for CATSDFRARNGYTF.

This clonotype was seen repeatedly, ten times or more. V usage is TRBV7-9 and J usage is TRBJ2-7; D call uncertain. This CDR3 spans 11 amino acids. V was clipped by 5 bases and J by 7 bases, with 9 bases between them. Germline V gene data show CDR1 as SEHNR and CDR2 as FQNEAQ (reference sequence). The CDR3 coding sequence is TGTGCCAGCAGCCCCGATCTTGAGCAGTACTTC. The encoded protein is CASSPDLEQYF.

The rearrangement uses TRBV6-2 or TRBV6-3 and TRBJ2-7; D uncertain. This CDR3 is 12 amino acids long. Germline V gives CDR1 MNHEY, CDR2 SVGEGT. V lost 11 bases, J lost 4 bases, and 15 bases lay in between. Here the CDR3 DNA reads TGTGCCTCAGTTGGGGTCCAATACGAGCAGTACTTC. As protein: CASVGVQYEQYF.

This clonotype was picked up many times. The CDR3: CASSLSLENIQYF. In DNA form, the CDR3 reads TGTGCCAGCTCACTTAGCCTGGAAAACATTCAGTACTTC. The chain couples TRBV18 to TRBJ2-4; unclear D gene. CDR1 is KGHSH, CDR2 LQKENI, per germline. The CDR3 is made up of 13 amino acids. V lost 4 bases, J lost 5 bases, and 9 bases lay in between.

This clonotype was counted ten times or more. The rearrangement links TRBV7-2 to TRBJ2-7; possibly TRBD1 or TRBD2 for D (5 bases each). CDR3 length: 14 amino acids. The V end lost 1 base, the J end lost 2 bases, and 9 bases lay between the germline ends. Germline loops: CDR1 SGHTA, CDR2 FQGNSA. The chain's CDR3 is CASSLVGTTYEQYF. The CDR3 bases are TGTGCCAGCAGCTTAGTCGGGACGACCTACGAGCAGTACTTC.

The table lists this clonotype with a few counts. The chain combines TRBV3-1 with TRBJ2-3, with D perhaps TRBD2 (6 bases). V shed 3 bases and J shed 3 bases, with 13 bases lying between them. CDR3 length equals 15 residues. CDR1 and CDR2 from the germline V gene are LGHDT and YNNKEL (reference sequence). The CDR3 DNA follows: TGTGCCAGCAGCCAGGCGGGGAGTGGGACAGATACGCAGTATTTT. As protein: CASSQAGSGTDTQYF.

This chain links TRBV20-1 with TRBJ2-7, with 8 bases aligning to TRBD1. J lost 6 bases, V lost 4 bases, and 11 bases had no gene match. This CDR3 is built from 14 residues. CDR1 is DFQATT and CDR2 is SNEGSKA in the germline V gene (reference sequence). The CDR3 protein is CSAIFSGQALEQYF. The CDR3 DNA sequence: TGCAGTGCTATCTTTTCGGGACAGGCCCTCGAGCAGTACTTC.